These T cell receptor beta chains were read from a single sample in a study of T cell responses to AZD1222 COVID-19 vaccine. Generated by immunoSEQ multiplex PCR, the TCRdb table keeps only in-frame clones and is missing some. Of about 130,000 clones listed, around 84% are singletons. The sample in question was peripheral blood, obtained on day 0 of AZD1222 vaccination. These TCRs come from an adult in good health. Both conserved end residues are part of each CDR3. The D gene is left open where the match is weak. Clone size is not always given. Where it is, it says once, few, many or a class for expanded clones.

j_gene: TRBJ1-2
v_gene: TRBV7-8
d_gene: TRBD1
abundance: .
CDR3nt: TGTGCCAGCAGCTTATGGACAGGGGAAGGCTACACCTTC
CDR3aa: CASSLWTGEGYTF

j_gene: TRBJ2-3
v_gene: TRBV5-4
d_gene: .
abundance: .
CDR3nt: TGTGCCAGCAGCTTGGAGACTAACCGCCGTAGCACAGATACGCAGTATTTT
CDR3aa: CASSLETNRRSTDTQYF

j_gene: TRBJ1-2
v_gene: TRBV19
d_gene: .
abundance: .
CDR3nt: TGTGCCAGTAGCGGGAGCAACTATGGTGAAACCTTC
CDR3aa: CASSGSNYGETF

j_gene: TRBJ2-2
v_gene: TRBV6-5
d_gene: .
abundance: .
CDR3nt: TGTGCCAGCAGCTCGGGACTGCTGAACACCGGGGAGCTGTTTTTT
CDR3aa: CASSSGLLNTGELFF

j_gene: TRBJ2-5
v_gene: TRBV14
d_gene: .
abundance: .
CDR3nt: TGTGCCAGCAGCCACGGAGAGACCCAGTACTTC
CDR3aa: CASSHGETQYF

j_gene: TRBJ2-1
v_gene: TRBV28
d_gene: TRBD2
abundance: once
CDR3nt: TGTGCCAGCAGTCCAGGGTCTAGCGGGGCCAATGAGCAGTTCTTC
CDR3aa: CASSPGSSGANEQFF

j_gene: TRBJ2-7
v_gene: TRBV11-3
d_gene: .
abundance: .
CDR3nt: TGTGCCAGCAGCACCGGACAGCGGAACTCCTACGAGCAGTACTTC
CDR3aa: CASSTGQRNSYEQYF

j_gene: TRBJ2-3
v_gene: TRBV18
d_gene: TRBD1
abundance: .
CDR3nt: TGTGCCAGCCGCACAGGGGGCACAGATACGCAGTATTTT
CDR3aa: CASRTGGTDTQYF

j_gene: TRBJ1-1
v_gene: TRBV7-9
d_gene: .
abundance: once
CDR3nt: TGTGCCAGCAGCCCCTTGGGGTTGATTGGCAGGCAATCCACTGAAGCTTTCTTT
CDR3aa: CASSPLGLIGRQSTEAFF

j_gene: TRBJ2-1
v_gene: TRBV7-9
d_gene: .
abundance: once
CDR3nt: TGTGCCAGCAGCGCCCGACTAGTCTTTGGTGAGCAGTTCTTC
CDR3aa: CASSARLVFGEQFF

j_gene: TRBJ2-7
v_gene: TRBV28
d_gene: TRBD1
abundance: .
CDR3nt: TGTGCCAGCAGTTCCTCAGCAGGGGGCGTTTGGTACGAGCAGTACTTC
CDR3aa: CASSSSAGGVWYEQYF

j_gene: TRBJ2-2
v_gene: TRBV7-2
d_gene: TRBD2
abundance: .
CDR3nt: TGTGCCAGCAGCTTAGAGGGAGCGGGGGGGCGCACCGGGGAGCTGTTTTTT
CDR3aa: CASSLEGAGGRTGELFF

j_gene: TRBJ1-3
v_gene: TRBV4-3
d_gene: .
abundance: .
CDR3nt: TGCGCCAGCAGCCAAGACGCCTTAAGGGGAAACACCATATATTTT
CDR3aa: CASSQDALRGNTIYF

j_gene: TRBJ2-3
v_gene: TRBV27
d_gene: .
abundance: once
CDR3nt: TGTGCCAGCAGTTTAGGGGGATTCCCGGGGTGGACAGATACGCAGTATTTT
CDR3aa: CASSLGGFPGWTDTQYF

j_gene: TRBJ2-1
v_gene: TRBV6-2/TRBV6-3
d_gene: TRBD2
abundance: .
CDR3nt: TGTGCCAGCAGTTATCGACGTGGGACTAGCGGGGGGGATTGGAATGAGCAGTTCTTC
CDR3aa: CASSYRRGTSGGDWNEQFF

j_gene: TRBJ2-7
v_gene: TRBV18
d_gene: .
abundance: .
CDR3nt: TGTGCCAGCTCACCACCGGAAGGGAGCTACGAGCAGTACTTC
CDR3aa: CASSPPEGSYEQYF

j_gene: TRBJ2-2
v_gene: TRBV21-1
d_gene: .
abundance: .
CDR3nt: TGTGCCAGCCCCCAGATCCCGGGACTAGCGGGAGAGCTGTTTTTT
CDR3aa: CASPQIPGLAGELFF

j_gene: TRBJ2-6
v_gene: TRBV6-5
d_gene: .
abundance: .
CDR3nt: TGTGCCAGCAGCTACGGGCCTGTCGGGGCCAACGTCCTGACTTTC
CDR3aa: CASSYGPVGANVLTF

j_gene: TRBJ1-6
v_gene: TRBV27
d_gene: TRBD1
abundance: .
CDR3nt: TGTGCCAGCAGTAAAACAGGGGTTGGCCCCTATAATTCACCCCTCCACTTT
CDR3aa: CASSKTGVGPYNSPLHF

j_gene: TRBJ1-2
v_gene: TRBV4-3
d_gene: .
abundance: .
CDR3nt: TGCGCCAGCAGCCAAGTGTTTGACAGGAACTATGGCTACACCTTC
CDR3aa: CASSQVFDRNYGYTF

j_gene: TRBJ1-3
v_gene: TRBV4-3
d_gene: .
abundance: .
CDR3nt: TGCGCCAGCAGCCAACTGCCCCCAGGCTTATCTGGAAACACCATATATTTT
CDR3aa: CASSQLPPGLSGNTIYF